This T cell receptor beta chain appears in the sequencing data of a study of control samples from healthy donors and cancer patients (dated by TCRdb to 2020 to 2022). A few counts support this clone. Its antigen is currently not known. Base qualities were left out, and no much larger clone turns up one base away. Library generation was performed with the immunoSEQ multiplex PCR assay. TCRdb re-hosts the immuneACCESS table, in-frame sequences only. Its copies lack some clones; in the studies checked, an unresolved V gene accounts for under half of them, and the cause for the rest is not known. The sample table holds around 180,000 clones, of which roughly 94% were seen once. The ten largest clones add up to around 1.5% of the sample. The CDR1 and CDR2 encoded by the germline V gene (reference sequence) are LNHDA and SQIVND. V and J lose 3 bases and 7 bases, and a span of 12 bases separates them. Taken from cysteine to phenylalanine, the CDR3 has 13 residues. The read is trimmed to its CDR3 DNA, 39 bases read in frame from base 1.

Sequencing input: blood. The origin of this receptor is a woman under 30 in good health. The chain is made from TRBV19 and TRBJ1-2; there is no confident call for the D gene. The DNA sequence is as follows: TGTGCCAGTAGTATCACCAGGAGAGGTGGCTACACCTTC. Translated, it reads CASSITRRGGYTF.